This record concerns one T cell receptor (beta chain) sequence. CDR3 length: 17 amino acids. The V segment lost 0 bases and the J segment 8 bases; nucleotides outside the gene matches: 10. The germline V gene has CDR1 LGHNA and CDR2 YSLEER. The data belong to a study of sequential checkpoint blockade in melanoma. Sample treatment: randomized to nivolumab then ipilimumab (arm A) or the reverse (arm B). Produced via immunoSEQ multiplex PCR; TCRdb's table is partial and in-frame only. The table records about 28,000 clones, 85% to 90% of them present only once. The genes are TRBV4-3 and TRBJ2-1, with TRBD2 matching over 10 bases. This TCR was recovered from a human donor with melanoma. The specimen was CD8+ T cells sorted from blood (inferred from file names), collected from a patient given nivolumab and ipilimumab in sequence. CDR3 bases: TGCGCCAGCAGCCAAGATCTAGCGGGAGATGAATCGCATGAGCAGTTCTTC. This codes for CASSQDLAGDESHEQFF.